The 30 T cell receptor beta chains below were found in one sample sequenced in a study of memory CD4+ T cells and cytomegalovirus serostatus. Profiled with immunoSEQ multiplex PCR; TCRdb holds only in-frame clones, not every one. Here the sample spans 35,000 to 50,000 clones, 76% being singletons. The sort gate was single viable CD3+CD4+CD8-CD45RO+ cells for memory CD4+ T cells. Sequencing was carried out using memory CD4+ T cells from blood. The receptors were gathered from an adult in good health and CMV-seronegative.

This chain connects TRBV27 to TRBJ2-5; D is perhaps TRBD1 (5 bases). In germline, CDR1 is MNHEY, CDR2 SMNVEV (reference sequence). V lost 7 bases and J 0 bases, leaving 15 bases between the germline ends. CDR3 length: 15 residues. The CDR3 DNA reads as TGTGCCAGCAAAAATTCCAGGGTTTACCAAGAGACCCAGTACTTC. Its translation is CASKNSRVYQETQYF.

CDR3 region: CASAGQVYGYTF. For the CDR3, the DNA is TGTGCCAGCGCGGGACAGGTTTATGGCTACACCTTC. The chain recombines TRBV28 with TRBJ1-2; 8 nucleotides agree with TRBD1. The V segment lost 8 bases and the J segment 5 bases; nucleotides outside the gene matches: 4. Germline lookup yields CDR1 MDHEN and CDR2 SYDVKM. This CDR3 region has 12 residues.

The gene calls are TRBV4-1 and TRBJ1-2; no clear D gene. This CDR3 is built from 14 residues. V lost 1 base, J lost 4 bases, and 10 bases lay in between. Germline V gene lookup returns CDR1 MGHRA and CDR2 YSYEKL. In DNA, the CDR3 is TGCGCCAGCAGCCAAGCTCTGGGGTTCTATGGCTACACCTTC. It translates to CASSQALGFYGYTF.

The chain uses TRBV5-6 and TRBJ2-6, with a tentative D call TRBD1 (6 bases). The CDR3 is 18 amino acids. Trimming pared 0 bases from V and 0 bases from J, leaving 13 bases between. Germline CDR1 is SGHDT and CDR2 is YYEEEE. The CDR3 DNA sequence: TGTGCCAGCAGCTTGGTAGGCAGGGGTCTCTCTGGGGCCAACGTCCTGACTTTC. It is translated as CASSLVGRGLSGANVLTF.

This chain joins TRBV4-2 and TRBJ1-6; 12 nucleotides match TRBD1. The junction had 8 bases not matched to a gene; V was cut back by 3 bases and J by 8 bases. Germline CDR1 reads LGHNA; CDR2 reads YNFKEQ. The CDR3 runs 17 residues. The CDR3 reads CASSQARDRGPDSPLHF. CDR3 sequence (DNA): TGTGCCAGCAGCCAGGCCCGGGACAGGGGGCCTGATTCACCCCTCCACTTT.

V and J are TRBV28 and TRBJ1-2; no firm D call. Germline assignment: CDR1 MDHEN and CDR2 SYDVKM. V was cut by 2 bases and J by 4 bases, with 5 bases left in between. The CDR3 runs 12 residues. The CDR3 sequence is CASSLPGYGYTF. Here the CDR3 DNA reads TGTGCCAGCAGTTTACCGGGCTATGGCTACACCTTC.

V gene TRBV30 combines with J gene TRBJ2-7, with TRBD2 matching 7 bases. This CDR3 spans 13 amino acids. V shed 2 bases and J 6 bases; nucleotides not matched to a gene: 7. Germline values: CDR1 GTSNPN, CDR2 SVGIG (reference sequence). The CDR3 region is CAWSPAGEGEQYF. CDR3 DNA sequence: TGTGCCTGGAGTCCTGCGGGAGAGGGCGAGCAGTACTTC.

V and J are TRBV7-2 and TRBJ2-4; D might be TRBD2 (5 bases). Germline CDR1 reads SGHTA; CDR2 reads FQGNSA. The CDR3 extends over 14 amino acids. V was shortened by 4 bases and J by 9 bases, with 16 bases between the two germline ends. The CDR3, as DNA: TGTGCCAGCAGCTCCCAACGGACGGGGAGCATTCAGTACTTC. It specifies CASSSQRTGSIQYF.

This clone was counted once. The chain is built from TRBV19 and TRBJ2-7; the match to TRBD2 covers 12 bases. The CDR3 is 16 residues long. J was trimmed by 0 bases and V by 7 bases; bases with no gene match: 7. The germline gives CDR1 LNHDA, CDR2 SQIVND (reference sequence). CDR3 coding DNA: TGTGCCAGTAAACGGACTAGCGGGGCCAGCTCCTACGAGCAGTACTTC. Protein: CASKRTSGASSYEQYF.

By frequency in the sample, this clone is medium-sized. This chain uses TRBV28 with TRBJ1-1; a possible D gene is TRBD1 (5 bases). This CDR3 comprises 17 residues. Trimming shortened V by 10 bases and J by 0 bases, and 24 bases separated the two germline ends. Germline V gene sequence: CDR1 MDHEN, CDR2 SYDVKM. CDR3 bases: TGTGCCATCCAAAGCCCAGCGGACCAGGGTATGAACACTGAAGCTTTCTTT. Residues: CAIQSPADQGMNTEAFF.

This chain connects TRBV28 to TRBJ1-3; no firm D call. The CDR3 is 15 residues long. V lost 4 bases to trimming and J lost 1 base, with 11 bases between them. The germline V gene has CDR1 MDHEN and CDR2 SYDVKM. CDR3 sequence: CASSSPRRSGNTIYF. The CDR3 region has the DNA TGTGCCAGCAGTTCCCCTCGGAGATCTGGAAACACCATATATTTT.

This clone appeared a few times. The genes are TRBV18 and TRBJ2-7; D remains unclear. CDR3 length: 15 residues. Germline CDR1 and CDR2: KGHSH and LQKENI. V was shortened by 2 bases and J by 2 bases, with 13 bases between the two germline ends. The chain's CDR3 is CASSPKGNGAYEQYF. In DNA, the CDR3 is TGTGCCAGCTCACCAAAGGGCAATGGAGCCTACGAGCAGTACTTC. Variable domain in full (rest from reference TRBV18 and TRBJ2-7): NAGVMQNPRHLVRRRGQEARLRCSPMKGHSHVYWYRQLPEEGLKFMVYLQKENIIDESGMPKERFSAEFPKEGPSILRIQQVVRGDSAAYFCASSPKGNGAYEQYFGPGTRLTVT.

The table lists this clone with a count of one. The J gene is TRBJ1-1, the V gene TRBV7-3, with D perhaps TRBD1 (5 bases). The germline gives CDR1 SGHTA, CDR2 FQGTGA. The V gene lost 5 bases and the J gene lost 5 bases, with 15 bases spanning the gap. The CDR3 has 14 residues. CDR3 nucleotides: TGTGCCAGCAGCCCCTCAGGGCCAAGGACTGAAGCTTTCTTT. This translates into CASSPSGPRTEAFF.

The count of this clone is one. The rearrangement links TRBV6-4 to TRBJ2-5; the D is unclear. There are 13 residues in the CDR3. Germline V gene data show CDR1 as MRHNA and CDR2 as SNTAGT. Trimming shortened V by 6 bases and J by 8 bases, and 16 bases separated the two germline ends. Here the CDR3 DNA reads TGTGCCAGCAGCGCGAGACCCCCAGGAACCCAGTACTTC. This codes for CASSARPPGTQYF.

There are a few counts of this clone. This sequence joins TRBV18 and TRBJ2-1, with unresolved D. The CDR3 sequence is 12 residues long. Trimming left V 5 bases short and J 4 bases short, with 6 bases between. Germline lookup yields CDR1 KGHSH and CDR2 LQKENI. CDR3 region: CASSTEYNEQFF. The CDR3 DNA sequence: TGTGCCAGCTCAACAGAGTACAATGAGCAGTTCTTC.

The V call is TRBV10-3, the J call TRBJ2-1; 7 bases are a match to TRBD1. Germline V gives CDR1 ENHRY, CDR2 SYGVKD. CDR3 size: 14 residues. Trimming removed 3 bases from V and 4 bases from J; junction bases left unmatched: 3. The CDR3 reads CAISEGQEYNEQFF. CDR3 in DNA: TGTGCCATCAGTGAAGGACAGGAGTACAATGAGCAGTTCTTC.

By sample share, this clone is medium-sized (0.01 to 0.1%). This chain uses TRBV2 with TRBJ2-7; TRBD2 is a possible D gene (6 bases). Deletions cut 3 bases from V and 2 bases from J, with 8 bases between. This CDR3 region has 13 residues. Germline lookup yields CDR1 SNHLY and CDR2 FYNNEI. CDR3 nucleotides: TGTGCCAGCAGTGAGGGACTGGCCTACGAGCAGTACTTC. This sequence encodes CASSEGLAYEQYF.

The chain combines TRBV7-9 with TRBJ1-2, with D hard to call. CDR3 length: 14 residues. Looked up from germline, CDR1 is SEHNR and CDR2 is FQNEAQ (reference sequence). With 1 base removed from V and 4 bases from J, the gap between germline ends came to 10 bases. The CDR3 sequence is CASSLGARTYGYTF. CDR3 DNA sequence: TGTGCCAGCAGCTTAGGAGCCAGGACCTATGGCTACACCTTC.

The chain couples TRBV2 to TRBJ2-5; TRBD2 aligns across 8 bases. The trim removed 6 bases at V and 1 base at J, leaving 10 bases unmatched. The germline CDR1 and CDR2 sequences are SNHLY and FYNNEI. CDR3 length equals 16 residues. The CDR3 reads CASSGGRGRFQETQYF. The CDR3 nucleotides are TGTGCCAGCAGCGGGGGGCGCGGGAGGTTCCAAGAGACCCAGTACTTC.

This clone came up once. V is TRBV7-9 and J is TRBJ2-7; D call uncertain. Trimming removed 1 base at V and 0 bases at J, with 10 bases between. The CDR3 length is 15 residues. Germline lookup yields CDR1 SEHNR and CDR2 FQNEAQ (reference sequence). The CDR3 nucleotides read TGTGCCAGCAGCTTAGGGTCAGGCTTCTCCTACGAGCAGTACTTC. Its translation: CASSLGSGFSYEQYF.

This clone was recorded only once. The chain has TRBV7-2 and TRBJ1-3; no reliable D call. V was cut by 2 bases and J by 4 bases, with 6 bases left in between. CDR3 length: 13 amino acids. Germline V lookup: CDR1 SGHTA, CDR2 FQGNSA. The CDR3 DNA follows: TGTGCCAGCAGCTTAAAGTTCGGAAACACCATATATTTT. Protein sequence: CASSLKFGNTIYF.

J is TRBJ1-5 and V is TRBV4-1; D is ambiguous. The germline V gene has CDR1 MGHRA and CDR2 YSYEKL. V was cut by 0 bases and J by 4 bases, with 10 bases left in between. CDR3 length equals 15 residues. The CDR3 spells CASSQDEAQNQPQHF. The DNA for the CDR3 is TGCGCCAGCAGCCAAGATGAGGCTCAAAATCAGCCCCAGCATTTT.

The V gene is TRBV4-1, the J gene TRBJ2-3; possibly TRBD2 for D (5 bases). CDR3 size: 14 residues. V dropped 0 bases and J dropped 14 bases, with 18 bases sitting between them. From germline, CDR1 is MGHRA and CDR2 YSYEKL. This CDR3 reads CASSQDSEGRPRYF. The DNA of the CDR3 is TGCGCCAGCAGCCAAGATAGCGAAGGACGGCCGAGGTATTTT.

The chain employs TRBV7-6 and TRBJ1-2, with D tentatively TRBD1 (6 bases). Looked up from germline, CDR1 is SGHVS and CDR2 is FNYEAQ. The V end lost 5 bases, the J end lost 0 bases, and 13 bases lay between the germline ends. This CDR3 is 15 amino acids long. The CDR3 spells CASSAGAASNYGYTF. As DNA, the CDR3 is TGTGCCAGCAGCGCGGGGGCGGCCTCTAACTATGGCTACACCTTC. Supplemented by reference TRBV7-6 and TRBJ1-2, the full variable domain reads GAGVSQSPRYKVTKRGQDVALRCDPISGHVSLYWYRQALGQGPEFLTYFNYEAQQDKSGLPNDRFSAERPEGSISTLTIQRTEQRDSAMYRCASSAGAASNYGYTFGSGTRLTVV.

In this sample, this clone turned up once. An end of the junction does not agree with germline; a read error may underlie this. The chain recombines TRBV7-7 with TRBJ2-1, with no clear D. Germline V gives CDR1 SSHAT, CDR2 FNYEAQ (reference sequence). This CDR3 contains 15 residues. CDR3 in amino acids: CASSLDAGYNNEQFF. Here the CDR3 DNA reads TGTGCTAGCAGCTTAGACGCTGGGTACAACAATGAGCAGTTCTTC.

The sample holds a few counts of this clone. The V and J genes are TRBV5-6 and TRBJ2-2; D unresolved. With 0 bases removed from V and 0 bases from J, the gap between germline ends came to 9 bases. This CDR3 comprises 16 residues. Germline lookup yields CDR1 SGHDT and CDR2 YYEEEE. CDR3 coding DNA: TGTGCCAGCAGCTTGGTGGATCTCGCGAACACCGGGGAGCTGTTTTTT. It specifies CASSLVDLANTGELFF.

The chain has TRBV28 and TRBJ2-3, with D tentatively TRBD2 (6 bases). This CDR3 region has 16 residues. Germline V gives CDR1 MDHEN, CDR2 SYDVKM. With 6 bases removed from V and 1 base from J, the gap between germline ends came to 17 bases. The CDR3 DNA follows: TGTGCCAGCAGCCCCAACGGGGGAACGGGCACAGATACGCAGTATTTT. Protein: CASSPNGGTGTDTQYF.

The chain links TRBV29-1 to TRBJ2-1, with D perhaps TRBD1 (5 bases). Deletions cut 4 bases from V and 6 bases from J, with 10 bases between. Looked up from germline, CDR1 is SQVTM and CDR2 is ANQGSEA. The CDR3 length is 12 residues. DNA for the CDR3: TGCAGCGTTGCAAAAGGGGTCAATGAGCAGTTCTTC. Protein: CSVAKGVNEQFF.

This clone has just one count. The chain has TRBV11-2 and TRBJ1-2; the D gene is possibly TRBD1 (6 bases). Looked up from germline, CDR1 is SGHAT and CDR2 is FQNNGV. This CDR3 has 12 residues. Deletions cut 5 bases from V and 6 bases from J, with 10 bases between. The CDR3 DNA reads as TGTGCCAGCAGCCCGGGGACACATGGCTACACCTTC. Translated, it gives CASSPGTHGYTF.

The genes are TRBV28 and TRBJ1-4; D is possibly TRBD1 (6 bases). The germline V gene encodes CDR1 MDHEN and CDR2 SYDVKM. This CDR3 region has 15 residues. The V end lost 5 bases, the J end lost 5 bases, and 15 bases lay between the germline ends. Here the CDR3 DNA reads TGTGCCAGCAGTGCACAGGGAGTAGGGAATGAAAAACTGTTTTTT. It is translated as CASSAQGVGNEKLFF. Supplemented by reference TRBV28 and TRBJ1-4, the full variable domain reads DVKVTQSSRYLVKRTGEKVFLECVQDMDHENMFWYRQDPGLGLRLIYFSYDVKMKEKGDIPEGYSVSREKKERFSLILESASTNQTSMYLCASSAQGVGNEKLFFGSGTQLSVL.